The clone carrying this T cell receptor (beta chain) was recorded once. Its cognate antigen is unknown. The source of the sample is a study of OX40 agonist ivuxolimab in advanced cancers. At the level of the study: Those enrolled were 82.7% male, with a mean age of 60 years and ages from roughly 20 to 90. Points from the study as a whole: Averaged across samples, CD8+ T cells carried more expanded clones than CD4+ did.

Clones were sequenced by immunoSEQ multiplex PCR, and TCRdb holds only the in-frame ones, with some missing. The data hold some 100,000 clones, with approximately 80% observed a single time. Germline V CDR1 and CDR2: SNHLY, FYNNEI. CDR3 length: 14 amino acids. Trimming at V came to 8 bases and at J to 1 base, leaving 6 bases not matched to a gene. The source of this sequence is an adult with an advanced solid tumor such as melanoma, head and neck, liver or kidney cancer. The chain uses TRBV2 and TRBJ2-7; TRBD2 agrees at 9 bases. The material was CD4+ or CD8+ T cells sorted from blood, obtained in a trial of the OX40 agonist ivuxolimab. CDR3 protein: CASRSGSGSYEQYF. In nucleotides, the CDR3 is TGTGCCAGCCGTAGCGGGAGTGGGTCCTACGAGCAGTACTTC.